One and the same sample provided the 17 T cell receptor beta chains below, sequenced in a study of T cell responses to AZD1222 COVID-19 vaccine. TCRdb keeps only in-frame clones here, not all; method: immunoSEQ multiplex PCR. The table has 110,000 to 150,000 clones, 80% to 90% seen once. Material: peripheral blood, obtained on day 0 of AZD1222 vaccination. The origin of the receptors is an adult in good health.

This clone has a single count. The genes are TRBV30 and TRBJ2-1; the match to TRBD2 covers 7 bases. The CDR3 loop spans 16 amino acids. With 5 bases clipped from V and 1 base from J, the junction kept 11 bases outside the gene matches. CDR1 GTSNPN and CDR2 SVGIG come from the germline V gene (reference sequence). CDR3 nucleotide sequence: TGTGCCTGGCAGGAACTAGCGCCCGCGTCCTACAATGAGCAGTTCTTC. As protein: CAWQELAPASYNEQFF.

The V gene is TRBV28, the J gene TRBJ2-2; either TRBD1 or TRBD2 may supply D (6 bases each). The CDR3 runs to 15 residues. Trimming took 4 bases from V and 4 from J, leaving 13 bases between them. Germline V CDR1 and CDR2: MDHEN, SYDVKM. The CDR3 is CASSYGGGSTGELFF. The CDR3 nucleotides read TGTGCCAGCAGTTATGGAGGGGGAAGCACCGGGGAGCTGTTTTTT.

This rearrangement joins TRBV24-1 to TRBJ2-2, with D possibly TRBD1 on 5 matching bases. Trimming took off 6 bases at V and 13 bases at J, with 14 bases between the two ends. This CDR3 has 12 residues. Germline V gives CDR1 KGHDR, CDR2 SFDVKD. The CDR3 region has the DNA TGTGCCACCAGTCCCCAGGGTGATGGGCTGTTTTTT. This encodes CATSPQGDGLFF.

V gene TRBV6-4 combines with J gene TRBJ1-4; 7 nucleotides align to TRBD1. CDR1 is MRHNA and CDR2 is SNTAGT in the germline V gene. J lost 2 bases, V lost 9 bases, and 6 bases had no gene match. The CDR3 loop spans 14 amino acids. CDR3 residues: CASRQGGTNEKLFF. The CDR3 DNA is TGTGCCAGTCGACAGGGAGGCACTAATGAAAAACTGTTTTTT.

This rearrangement joins TRBV28 to TRBJ1-5; D may be TRBD1 (5 bases). The CDR3 has 15 amino acids. Germline loops: CDR1 MDHEN, CDR2 SYDVKM. With 5 bases removed from V and 5 bases from J, the gap between germline ends came to 16 bases. CDR3 region: CASSVMYRGDQPQHF. The CDR3 nucleotides read TGTGCCAGCAGTGTAATGTATAGGGGTGATCAGCCCCAGCATTTT.

CDR3 sequence: CASSFPRDRGNEQFF. Here the CDR3 DNA reads TGTGCCAGCAGCTTCCCCCGGGACAGGGGGAATGAGCAGTTCTTC. The chain uses TRBV7-9 and TRBJ2-1, with TRBD1 identical over 11 bases. The CDR3 consists of 15 residues. Trimming cost V 3 bases and J 7 bases; bases outside gene matches: 5. The V gene's germline CDR1 is SEHNR and CDR2 FQNEAQ (reference sequence). The full variable domain, its missing parts supplied by reference TRBV7-9 and TRBJ2-1, is DTGVSQNPRHKITKRGQNVTFRCDPISEHNRLYWYRQTLGQGPEFLTYFQNEAQLEKSRLLSDRFSAERPKGSFSTLEIQRTEQGDSAMYLCASSFPRDRGNEQFFGPGTRLTVL.

This clone was counted a few times. The gene calls are TRBV30 and TRBJ2-3; D may be TRBD2 (6 bases). V lost 5 bases, J lost 0 bases, and 18 bases lay in between. The CDR3 runs 16 residues. The germline V gene encodes CDR1 GTSNPN and CDR2 SVGIG (reference sequence). CDR3 sequence reads: CAWGRTGETSTDTQYF. The CDR3 DNA reads TGTGCCTGGGGCAGGACGGGGGAAACGAGCACAGATACGCAGTATTTT. The full variable domain, with the rest looked up from reference TRBV30 and TRBJ2-3, is SQTIHQWPATLVQPVGSPLSLECTVEGTSNPNLYWYRQAAGRGLQLLFYSVGIGQISSEVPQNLSASRPQDRQFILSSKKLLLSDSGFYLCAWGRTGETSTDTQYFGPGTRLTVL.

The gene calls are TRBV28 and TRBJ2-7; D is unclear. The V gene lost 6 bases and the J gene lost 0 bases, with 6 bases spanning the gap. This CDR3 is 12 amino acids long. The V gene's germline CDR1 is MDHEN and CDR2 SYDVKM. Here the CDR3 DNA reads TGTGCCAGCAGGCCTAGCTCCTACGAGCAGTACTTC. Its protein product is CASRPSSYEQYF.

The chain joins TRBV18 to TRBJ2-1; D is uncertain. The V gene's germline CDR1 is KGHSH and CDR2 LQKENI. Trimming took 6 bases from V and 9 from J, leaving 12 bases between them. The CDR3 totals 12 residues. The CDR3 nucleotides read TGTGCCAGCTCCCATCCTCTTGGTGAGCAGTTCTTC. Translation gives CASSHPLGEQFF. Based on the CDR3 plus reference TRBV18 and TRBJ2-1, the full variable domain is NAGVMQNPRHLVRRRGQEARLRCSPMKGHSHVYWYRQLPEEGLKFMVYLQKENIIDESGMPKERFSAEFPKEGPSILRIQQVVRGDSAAYFCASSHPLGEQFFGPGTRLTVL.

V and J are TRBV19 and TRBJ2-7; 8 bases match TRBD1. The V gene's germline CDR1 is LNHDA and CDR2 SQIVND (reference sequence). This CDR3 has 15 amino acids. V shed 4 bases and J 3 bases; nucleotides not matched to a gene: 8. CDR3: CASSKPATGVYEQYF. Here the CDR3 DNA reads TGTGCCAGTAGTAAGCCCGCGACAGGGGTCTACGAGCAGTACTTC.

This clone was observed a few times. The chain carries TRBV5-4 and TRBJ1-3, with D unresolved. CDR3 length: 14 residues. V lost 5 bases to trimming and J lost 2 bases, with 11 bases between them. The germline gives CDR1 SGHNT, CDR2 YYREEE (reference sequence). CDR3 DNA sequence: TGTGCCAGCAGGTCGGGAATTACTGGAAACACCATATATTTT. Its translation: CASRSGITGNTIYF.

V gene TRBV6-5 combines with J gene TRBJ1-1, with D tentatively TRBD1 (5 bases). Trimming removed 11 bases at V and 0 bases at J, with 19 bases between. Germline V lookup: CDR1 MNHEY, CDR2 SVGAGI. This CDR3 has 15 amino acids. Here the CDR3 reads CASRDAKKMNTEAFF. The CDR3 DNA reads as TGTGCCTCCCGGGACGCGAAAAAAATGAACACTGAAGCTTTCTTT.

This clone was seen only once. The gene calls are TRBV7-9 and TRBJ1-2; D uncertain. The CDR3 contains 12 residues. Between the trimmed V and J ends, which lost 2 bases and 8 bases, there was a span of 9 bases. Germline V gene lookup returns CDR1 SEHNR and CDR2 FQNEAQ (reference sequence). CDR3 in amino acids: CASSLTVGGYTF. CDR3 nucleotides: TGTGCCAGCAGCTTAACCGTCGGGGGCTACACCTTC.

The rearrangement uses TRBV2 and TRBJ1-4; D call uncertain. The V end was cut by 4 bases, the J end by 2 bases, with 11 bases between. The length of the CDR3 is 15 residues. Germline V gene data show CDR1 as SNHLY and CDR2 as FYNNEI. The CDR3 sequence: CASSAALGTNEKLFF. The CDR3 nucleotides read TGTGCCAGCAGTGCCGCGCTGGGTACTAATGAAAAACTGTTTTTT.

The rearrangement uses TRBV7-9 and TRBJ1-6; 7 bases are a match to TRBD1. The V gene end was trimmed by 5 bases and the J gene end by 7 bases; junction bases not matched to a gene: 5. CDR3 length: 14 amino acids. Germline CDR1 SEHNR, CDR2 FQNEAQ (reference sequence). The CDR3 region is CASSKGQKNSPLHF. The CDR3 DNA reads TGTGCCAGCAGCAAGGGACAGAAAAATTCACCCCTCCACTTT.

This clone has just a few counts. The V call is TRBV6-4, the J call TRBJ1-5; a possible D gene is TRBD1 (5 bases). The CDR3 extends over 13 amino acids. Trimming cost V 4 bases and J 3 bases, with 7 bases left between them. Germline V gives CDR1 MRHNA, CDR2 SNTAGT. The CDR3 bases are TGTGCCAGCAGTGTCAGGGTCAATCAGCCCCAGCATTTT. Its protein product is CASSVRVNQPQHF.

In its sample, this clone was seen a few times. The V and J genes are TRBV10-3 and TRBJ1-2; D is ambiguous. The CDR3 is 13 amino acids. Trimming shortened V by 6 bases and J by 8 bases, and 16 bases separated the two germline ends. Germline V gene data show CDR1 as ENHRY and CDR2 as SYGVKD. CDR3 in amino acids: CAISREGTQGYTF. DNA of the CDR3: TGTGCCATCAGCCGAGAGGGAACGCAAGGCTACACCTTC.